The TCR beta chain under discussion was sequenced for a study of blood T cells in healthy people across ages. Study-level results: TCR beta diversity, measured per million T cells, fell in a roughly linear way with age.

As to this clonotype: The antigen is not known.

CDR1 and CDR2 (germline): DFQATT, SNEGSKA (reference sequence). Trimming removed 3 bases at V and 2 bases at J, with 12 bases between. CDR3 length: 14 residues. Combining a sample-barcoded 5' primer with a J-beta primer mix, a second PCR ran for about 6 to 11 cycles. Each CDR3 protein is one row after TCRdb ran MiXCR on the 5' RACE reads. The sample carries approximately 800,000 distinct CDR3 sequences, roughly 25% recorded once. Separately, the same data were catalogued under a study of T cells of mothers and their children.

Sequencing input: blood. The clonotype was recovered from a boy under 18 in good health. This sequence joins TRBV20-1 and TRBJ2-3, with a possible D match to TRBD2 (5 bases). CDR3 DNA sequence: TGCAGTGCTAGCGGGGTCGAGGACACAGATACGCAGTATTTT. This sequence encodes CSASGVEDTDTQYF.